This T cell receptor (beta chain) was documented in a study of neurological immune-mediated disorders. Trimming took 5 bases from V and 0 from J, leaving 12 bases between them. CDR3 length: 15 amino acids. In germline, CDR1 is SGHTA, CDR2 FQGNSA. General study results and limits: None of the CDR3 amino acid sequences found in expanded clones was shared across subjects. This suggests that the TCR-beta repertoires were private in all groups. Multiple sclerosis, the disease with the least TCR clonal expansion, fell below healthy controls, whereas HTLV-1-associated myelopathy showed the most.

Over 200 million TCR-beta sequences from 15-18 subjects were obtained in each sequencing run. TCRdb re-derived calls from the 5' RACE reads in MiXCR, one entry per CDR3 protein. The sample carries 72,000 or so distinct CDR3 sequences, roughly 17% recorded once. This clonotype was counted ten times or more. What it recognizes is unknown. Libraries used 2 million unsorted PBMCs kept frozen in RNAlater. The sample consisted of PBMCs. The J gene is TRBJ2-3, the V gene TRBV7-2; D is unresolved. This sequence was found in a woman in her thirties or forties in good health. CDR3 residues: CASSPLNPSTDTQYF. The DNA of the CDR3 is TGTGCCAGCAGCCCCTTGAATCCTAGCACAGATACGCAGTATTTT. Full variable domain (remainder filled in from reference TRBV7-2 and TRBJ2-3): GAGVSQSPSNKVTEKGKDVELRCDPISGHTALYWYRQSLGQGLEFLIYFQGNSAPDKSGLPSDRFSAERTGGSVSTLTIQRTQQEDSAVYLCASSPLNPSTDTQYFGPGTRLTVL.